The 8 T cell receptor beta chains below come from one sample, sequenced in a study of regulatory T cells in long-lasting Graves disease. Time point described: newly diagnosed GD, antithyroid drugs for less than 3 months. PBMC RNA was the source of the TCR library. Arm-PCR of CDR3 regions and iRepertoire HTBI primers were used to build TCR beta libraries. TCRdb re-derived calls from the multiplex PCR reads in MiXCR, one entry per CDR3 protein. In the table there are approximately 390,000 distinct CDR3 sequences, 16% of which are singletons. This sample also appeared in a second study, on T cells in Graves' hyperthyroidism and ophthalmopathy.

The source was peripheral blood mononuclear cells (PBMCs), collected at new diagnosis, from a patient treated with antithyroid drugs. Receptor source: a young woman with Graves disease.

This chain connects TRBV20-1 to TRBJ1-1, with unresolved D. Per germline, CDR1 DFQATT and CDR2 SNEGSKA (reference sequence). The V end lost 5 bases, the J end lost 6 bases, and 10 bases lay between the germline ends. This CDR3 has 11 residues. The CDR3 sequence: CSALPGSEAFF. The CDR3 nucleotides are TGCAGTGCTCTACCGGGGTCTGAAGCTTTCTTT.

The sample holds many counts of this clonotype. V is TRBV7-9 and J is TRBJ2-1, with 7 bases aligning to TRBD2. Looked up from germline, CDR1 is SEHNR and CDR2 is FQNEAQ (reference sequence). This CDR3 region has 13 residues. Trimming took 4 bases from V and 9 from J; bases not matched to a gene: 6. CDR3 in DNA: TGTGCCAGCAGCTCCCGACTAGCACCTGAGCAGTTCTTC. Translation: CASSSRLAPEQFF.

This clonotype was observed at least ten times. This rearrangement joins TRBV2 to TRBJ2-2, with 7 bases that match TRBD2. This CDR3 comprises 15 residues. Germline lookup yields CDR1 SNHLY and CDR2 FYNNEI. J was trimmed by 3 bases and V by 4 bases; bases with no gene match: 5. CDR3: CASSVVGGYTGELFF. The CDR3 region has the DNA TGTGCCAGCAGTGTGGTCGGGGGGTACACCGGGGAGCTGTTTTTT.

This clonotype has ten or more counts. The CDR3 loop reads CASSTRTGDRQPQHF. Written as DNA, the CDR3 is TGTGCCAGCAGCACGCGGACAGGGGATAGGCAGCCCCAGCATTTT. The chain links TRBV7-8 to TRBJ1-5; 9 nucleotides match TRBD1. The CDR3 sequence is 15 residues long. J lost 7 bases, V lost 5 bases, and 9 bases had no gene match. CDR1 is SGHVS and CDR2 is FQNEAQ in the germline V gene.

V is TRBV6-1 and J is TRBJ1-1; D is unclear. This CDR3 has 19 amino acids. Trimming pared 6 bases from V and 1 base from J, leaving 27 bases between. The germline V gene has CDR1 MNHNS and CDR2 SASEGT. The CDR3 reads CASRRTELIRTLGNTEAFF. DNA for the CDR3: TGTGCCAGCAGAAGAACTGAATTAATTAGAACACTTGGGAACACTGAAGCTTTCTTT.

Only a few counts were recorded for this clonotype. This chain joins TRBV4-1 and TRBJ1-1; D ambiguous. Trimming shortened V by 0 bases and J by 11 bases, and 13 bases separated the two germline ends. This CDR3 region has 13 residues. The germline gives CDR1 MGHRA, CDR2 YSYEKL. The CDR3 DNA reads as TGCGCCAGCAGCCAAGATCAGGTCGTCGGTGCTTTCTTT. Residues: CASSQDQVVGAFF.

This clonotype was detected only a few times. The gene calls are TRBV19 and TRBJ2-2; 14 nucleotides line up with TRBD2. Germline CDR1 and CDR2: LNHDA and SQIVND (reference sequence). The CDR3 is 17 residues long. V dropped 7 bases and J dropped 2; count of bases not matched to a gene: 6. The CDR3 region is CASIRTSGRTNTGELFF. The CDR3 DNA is TGTGCCAGTATTCGGACTAGCGGGAGGACTAACACCGGGGAGCTGTTTTTT.

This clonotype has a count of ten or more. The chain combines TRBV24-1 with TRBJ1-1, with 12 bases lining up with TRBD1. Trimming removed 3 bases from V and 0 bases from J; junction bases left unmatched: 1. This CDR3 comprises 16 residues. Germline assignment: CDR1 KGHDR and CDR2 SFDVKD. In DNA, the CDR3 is TGTGCCACCAGTGATGGGACAGGGGGCATGAACACTGAAGCTTTCTTT. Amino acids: CATSDGTGGMNTEAFF.